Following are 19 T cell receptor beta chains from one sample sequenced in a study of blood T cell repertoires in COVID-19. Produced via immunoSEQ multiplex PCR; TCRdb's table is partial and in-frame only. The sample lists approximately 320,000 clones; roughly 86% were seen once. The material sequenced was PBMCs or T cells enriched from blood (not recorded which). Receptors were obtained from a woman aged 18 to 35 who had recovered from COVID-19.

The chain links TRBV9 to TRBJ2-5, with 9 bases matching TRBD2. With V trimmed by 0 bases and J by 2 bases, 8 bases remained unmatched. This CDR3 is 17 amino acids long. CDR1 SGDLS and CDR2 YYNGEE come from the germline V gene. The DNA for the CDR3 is TGTGCCAGCAGCGTAGCTCAGACTAGCGGACCGCAAGAGACCCAGTACTTC. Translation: CASSVAQTSGPQETQYF.

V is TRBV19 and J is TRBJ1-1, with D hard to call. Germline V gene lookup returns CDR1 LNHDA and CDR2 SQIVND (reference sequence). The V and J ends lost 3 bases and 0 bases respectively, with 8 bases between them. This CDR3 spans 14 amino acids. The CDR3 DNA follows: TGTGCCAGTAGTATCAGCGCCGTGAACACTGAAGCTTTCTTT. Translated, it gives CASSISAVNTEAFF.

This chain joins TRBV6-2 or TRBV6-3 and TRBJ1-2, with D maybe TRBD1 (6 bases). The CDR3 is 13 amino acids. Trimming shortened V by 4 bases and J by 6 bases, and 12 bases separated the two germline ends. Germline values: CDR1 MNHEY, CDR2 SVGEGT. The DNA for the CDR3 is TGTGCCAGCAGTTTAACAGGGCTCGATGGCTACACCTTC. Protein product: CASSLTGLDGYTF.

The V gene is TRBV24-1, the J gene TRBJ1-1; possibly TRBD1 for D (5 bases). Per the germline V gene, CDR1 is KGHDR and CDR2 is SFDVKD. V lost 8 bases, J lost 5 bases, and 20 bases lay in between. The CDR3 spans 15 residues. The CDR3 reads CATIQDINLRTEAFF. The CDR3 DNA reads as TGTGCCACCATCCAGGACATAAATCTCCGGACTGAAGCTTTCTTT.

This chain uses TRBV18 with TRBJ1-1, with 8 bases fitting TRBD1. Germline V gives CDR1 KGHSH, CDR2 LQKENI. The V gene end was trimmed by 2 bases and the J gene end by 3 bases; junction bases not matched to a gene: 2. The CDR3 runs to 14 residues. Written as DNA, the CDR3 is TGTGCCAGCTCACCAGCGACAGGGGACACTGAAGCTTTCTTT. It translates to CASSPATGDTEAFF.

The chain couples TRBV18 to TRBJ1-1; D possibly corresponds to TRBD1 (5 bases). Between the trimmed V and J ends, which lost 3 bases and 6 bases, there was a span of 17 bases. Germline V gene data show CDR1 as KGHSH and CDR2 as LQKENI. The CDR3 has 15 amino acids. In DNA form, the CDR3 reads TGTGCCAGCTCACCTTTGGGTCAGGGAAGGTCTGAAGCTTTCTTT. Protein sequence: CASSPLGQGRSEAFF. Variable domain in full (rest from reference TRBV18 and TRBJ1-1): NAGVMQNPRHLVRRRGQEARLRCSPMKGHSHVYWYRQLPEEGLKFMVYLQKENIIDESGMPKERFSAEFPKEGPSILRIQQVVRGDSAAYFCASSPLGQGRSEAFFGQGTRLTVV.

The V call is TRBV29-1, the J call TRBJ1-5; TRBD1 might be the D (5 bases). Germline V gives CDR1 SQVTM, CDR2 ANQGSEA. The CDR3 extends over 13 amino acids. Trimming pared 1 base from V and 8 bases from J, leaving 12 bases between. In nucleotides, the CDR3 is TGCAGCGTTGAAGGACTGTCGGGGGAGCCCCAGCATTTT. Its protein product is CSVEGLSGEPQHF.

CDR3 in amino acids: CASSTGQQETQYF. For the CDR3, the DNA is TGTGCCAGCAGTACCGGACAGCAAGAGACCCAGTACTTC. This chain joins TRBV2 and TRBJ2-5; perhaps TRBD1 as D (6 bases). This CDR3 is 13 amino acids long. CDR1 is SNHLY, CDR2 FYNNEI, per germline. The ends were cut back, 5 bases at V and 2 bases at J, with 9 bases in the middle.

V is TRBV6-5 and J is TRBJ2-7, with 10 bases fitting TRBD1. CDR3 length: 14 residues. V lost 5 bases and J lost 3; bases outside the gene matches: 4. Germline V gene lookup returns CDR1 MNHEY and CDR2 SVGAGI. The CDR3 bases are TGTGCCAGCAGTCGCCGGGACAGGGGCTACGAGCAGTACTTC. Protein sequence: CASSRRDRGYEQYF.

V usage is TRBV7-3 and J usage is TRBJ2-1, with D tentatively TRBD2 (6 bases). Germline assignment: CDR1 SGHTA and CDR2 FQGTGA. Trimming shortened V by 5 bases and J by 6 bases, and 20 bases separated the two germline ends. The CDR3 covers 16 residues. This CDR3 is CASSPASGLWGNEQFF. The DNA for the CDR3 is TGTGCCAGCAGCCCCGCGAGCGGGTTGTGGGGCAATGAGCAGTTCTTC.

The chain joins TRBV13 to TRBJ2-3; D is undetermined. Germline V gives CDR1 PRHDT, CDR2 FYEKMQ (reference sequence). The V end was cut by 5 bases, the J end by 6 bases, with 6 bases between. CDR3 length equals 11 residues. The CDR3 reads CASSTVDTQYF. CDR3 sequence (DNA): TGTGCCAGCAGCACAGTGGATACGCAGTATTTT.

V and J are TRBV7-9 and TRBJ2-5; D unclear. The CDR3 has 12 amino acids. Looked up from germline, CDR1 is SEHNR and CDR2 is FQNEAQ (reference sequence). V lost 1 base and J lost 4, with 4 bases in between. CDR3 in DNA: TGTGCCAGCAGCTTAGAGCGAGAGACCCAGTACTTC. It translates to CASSLERETQYF. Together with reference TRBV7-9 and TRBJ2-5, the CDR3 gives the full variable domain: DTGVSQNPRHKITKRGQNVTFRCDPISEHNRLYWYRQTLGQGPEFLTYFQNEAQLEKSRLLSDRFSAERPKGSFSTLEIQRTEQGDSAMYLCASSLERETQYFGPGTRLLVL.

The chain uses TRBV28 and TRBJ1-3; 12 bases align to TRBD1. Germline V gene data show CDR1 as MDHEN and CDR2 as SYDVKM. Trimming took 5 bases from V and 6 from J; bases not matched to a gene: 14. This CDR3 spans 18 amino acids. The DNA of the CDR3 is TGTGCCAGCAGTCCCCCCCCCGGGACAGGGGGCCCAGAAAACACCATATATTTT. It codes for CASSPPPGTGGPENTIYF.

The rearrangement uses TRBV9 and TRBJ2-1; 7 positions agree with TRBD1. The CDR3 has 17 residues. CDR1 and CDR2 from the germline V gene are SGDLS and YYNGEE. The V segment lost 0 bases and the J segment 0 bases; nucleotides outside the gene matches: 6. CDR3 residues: CASSVDTGDSSYNEQFF. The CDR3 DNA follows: TGTGCCAGCAGCGTAGATACAGGGGATAGCTCCTACAATGAGCAGTTCTTC.

The CDR3 reads CASTPGVVGNNEQFF. The CDR3 DNA reads TGTGCCAGCACCCCGGGGGTTGTGGGGAACAATGAGCAGTTCTTC. This chain uses TRBV28 with TRBJ2-1, with D possibly TRBD2 on 6 matching bases. This CDR3 contains 15 residues. Germline CDR1 and CDR2: MDHEN and SYDVKM. The ends were cut back, 7 bases at V and 5 bases at J, with 18 bases in the middle.

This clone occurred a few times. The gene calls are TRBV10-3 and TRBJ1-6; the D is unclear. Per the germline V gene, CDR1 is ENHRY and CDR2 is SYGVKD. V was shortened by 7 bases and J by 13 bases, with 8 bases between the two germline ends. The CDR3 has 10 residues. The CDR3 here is CAITAGPLHF. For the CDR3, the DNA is TGTGCCATCACCGCGGGGCCCCTCCACTTT.

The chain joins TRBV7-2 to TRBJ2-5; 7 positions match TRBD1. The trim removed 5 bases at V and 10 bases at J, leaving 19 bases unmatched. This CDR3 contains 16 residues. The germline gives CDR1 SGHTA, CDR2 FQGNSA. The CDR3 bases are TGTGCCAGCAGCAAGACAAGACGGGGACAGCCGAGAGACCAGTACTTC. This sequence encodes CASSKTRRGQPRDQYF.

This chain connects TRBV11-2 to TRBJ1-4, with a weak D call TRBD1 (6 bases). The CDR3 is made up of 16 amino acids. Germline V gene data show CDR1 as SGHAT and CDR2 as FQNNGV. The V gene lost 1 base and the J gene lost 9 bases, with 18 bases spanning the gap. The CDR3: CASSLVGTPKEQKLFF. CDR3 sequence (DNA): TGTGCCAGCAGCTTAGTGGGGACACCGAAGGAACAAAAACTGTTTTTT.

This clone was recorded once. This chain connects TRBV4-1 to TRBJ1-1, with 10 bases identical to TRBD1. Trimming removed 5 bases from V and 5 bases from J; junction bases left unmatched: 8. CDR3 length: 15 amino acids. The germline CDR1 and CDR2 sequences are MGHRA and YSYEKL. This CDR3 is CASSSWTGGGTEAFF. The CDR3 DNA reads TGCGCCAGCAGCTCCTGGACAGGGGGGGGAACTGAAGCTTTCTTT.